Below, 14 T cell receptor beta chains from the same sample are listed, as sequenced in a study of cytomegalovirus exposure and HLA in healthy donors. The PCR was carried out with 60 Vbeta primers and 13 Jbeta primers. Profiling relied on immunoSEQ multiplex PCR, and the TCRdb table lists in-frame clones only, not all of them. The table includes tens of thousands of clones, around 76% detected once. What was sequenced was PBMCs. The receptors were sampled from a woman in her 50s in good health and CMV-seropositive.

The rearrangement joins TRBV7-2 to TRBJ1-5; D is unclear. V was trimmed by 7 bases and J by 6 bases, leaving 7 bases between them. Germline V gene sequence: CDR1 SGHTA, CDR2 FQGNSA. CDR3 length: 11 amino acids. CDR3 amino acids: CASTRAQPQHF. DNA for the CDR3: TGTGCCAGCACGAGGGCTCAGCCCCAGCATTTT.

The rearrangement links TRBV5-5 to TRBJ2-3; 8 bases map to TRBD2. The CDR3 contains 17 residues. The germline V gene has CDR1 SGHKS and CDR2 YYEKEE (reference sequence). V lost 0 bases to trimming and J lost 1 base; unmatched junction nucleotides: 7. In DNA form, the CDR3 reads TGTGCCAGCAGCTTGGTCTGGCGAGCGGGAGGCACAGATACGCAGTATTTT. Its protein is CASSLVWRAGGTDTQYF.

V gene TRBV27 combines with J gene TRBJ1-3, with D possibly matching TRBD1 (6 bases). Trimming took 5 bases from V and 2 from J, leaving 16 bases between them. The CDR3 consists of 16 residues. The germline V gene has CDR1 MNHEY and CDR2 SMNVEV (reference sequence). CDR3 amino acids: CASSRKQGTTGNTIYF. The CDR3 DNA sequence: TGTGCCAGCAGTCGAAAACAGGGTACTACTGGAAACACCATATATTTT.

The V call is TRBV10-1, the J call TRBJ2-7; 8 bases fit TRBD2. CDR1 is WNHNN and CDR2 is SYGVQD in the germline V gene (reference sequence). The length of the CDR3 is 15 residues. Trimming at V came to 2 bases and at J to 0 bases, leaving 3 bases not matched to a gene. CDR3 protein: CASSEGGRSSYEQYF. In DNA, the CDR3 is TGCGCCAGCAGTGAGGGCGGGAGGAGCTCCTACGAGCAGTACTTC.

This chain joins TRBV2 and TRBJ2-3; D is undetermined. The ends were cut back, 6 bases at V and 6 bases at J, with 16 bases in the middle. Germline CDR1 is SNHLY and CDR2 is FYNNEI. CDR3 length: 14 amino acids. CDR3 in amino acids: CASRELTGPDTQYF. The CDR3 bases are TGTGCCAGCAGGGAACTCACCGGTCCTGATACGCAGTATTTT.

The chain links TRBV2 to TRBJ1-4; weak D call: TRBD1 (5 bases). The germline CDR1 and CDR2 sequences are SNHLY and FYNNEI. The CDR3 is made up of 16 amino acids. The V gene lost 5 bases and the J gene lost 4 bases, with 17 bases spanning the gap. The CDR3 DNA follows: TGTGCCAGCAGTCCCTTCTATCGGGGGGATAATGAAAAACTGTTTTTT. It translates to CASSPFYRGDNEKLFF. Using reference TRBV2 and TRBJ1-4 for the parts outside the CDR3, the full variable domain is EPEVTQTPSHQVTQMGQEVILRCVPISNHLYFYWYRQILGQKVEFLVSFYNNEISEKSEIFDDQFSVERPDGSNFTLKIRSTKLEDSAMYFCASSPFYRGDNEKLFFGSGTQLSVL.

This clone was counted between two and nine times. V gene TRBV6-6 combines with J gene TRBJ2-1; 10 bases are shared with TRBD2. This CDR3 region has 16 residues. V dropped 6 bases and J dropped 7; count of bases not matched to a gene: 12. The V gene's germline CDR1 is MNHNY and CDR2 SVGAGI (reference sequence). The CDR3 nucleotides are TGTGCCAGCAGCCTAGCGGGAGAGGGGGACGGTAATGAGCAGTTCTTC. Translation: CASSLAGEGDGNEQFF.

The J gene is TRBJ1-1, the V gene TRBV5-1; tentatively, D is TRBD1 (6 bases). The germline V gene has CDR1 SGHRS and CDR2 YFSETQ. There are 14 residues in the CDR3. V was cut by 3 bases and J by 4 bases, with 13 bases left in between. The CDR3 DNA reads TGCGCCAGCAGCTGGGGGGGCGCGGGCACTGAAGCTTTCTTT. Its protein product is CASSWGGAGTEAFF.

The V gene is TRBV5-4, the J gene TRBJ2-1, with 12 positions matching TRBD1. The CDR3 spans 16 residues. The trim removed 3 bases at V and 7 bases at J, leaving 8 bases unmatched. CDR1 and CDR2 (germline): SGHNT, YYREEE (reference sequence). The CDR3 sequence: CASSSPGQGARNEQFF. CDR3 in DNA: TGTGCCAGCAGCTCGCCGGGACAGGGGGCGCGGAATGAGCAGTTCTTC.

J is TRBJ2-1 and V is TRBV2, with 10 bases identical to TRBD1. The V gene end was trimmed by 1 base and the J gene end by 4 bases; junction bases not matched to a gene: 4. Germline CDR1 is SNHLY and CDR2 is FYNNEI. The length of the CDR3 is 16 residues. The CDR3: CASSEVGDRGYNEQFF. DNA for the CDR3: TGTGCCAGCAGTGAAGTGGGGGACAGGGGATACAATGAGCAGTTCTTC.

J is TRBJ2-1 and V is TRBV7-9, with D perhaps TRBD2 (5 bases). V was cut by 6 bases and J by 0 bases, with 18 bases left in between. Germline assignment: CDR1 SEHNR and CDR2 FQNEAQ (reference sequence). The CDR3 has 17 amino acids. CDR3 bases: TGTGCCAGCAGGTATCCCCTTAGCGAAAGCTCCTACAATGAGCAGTTCTTC. It specifies CASRYPLSESSYNEQFF.

The CDR3 sequence: CASSKYSGQKLFF. The CDR3 nucleotides are TGTGCCAGCAGTAAATACTCGGGACAGAAACTGTTTTTT. The gene calls are TRBV6-5 and TRBJ1-4; TRBD1 agrees at 7 bases. The length of the CDR3 is 13 residues. The V segment lost 5 bases and the J segment 11 bases; nucleotides outside the gene matches: 8. The V gene's germline CDR1 is MNHEY and CDR2 SVGAGI.

This clone was counted only a few times. The junction shows a germline mismatch at one end, possibly a read error. This sequence joins TRBV18 and TRBJ2-5; D is uncertain. CDR3 size: 13 residues. Germline V CDR1 and CDR2: KGHSH, LQKENI. The CDR3 loop is CASSPRSQEAQYF. In DNA form, the CDR3 reads TGTGCCAGCTCACCAAGAAGCCAAGAGGCCCAGTACTTC.

The chain employs TRBV29-1 and TRBJ1-5, with 7 nucleotides matching TRBD1. CDR3 length: 12 amino acids. The germline V gene encodes CDR1 SQVTM and CDR2 ANQGSEA. J was trimmed by 1 base and V by 6 bases; bases with no gene match: 0. The CDR3 nucleotides read TGCAGCGTACAGGGGAGCAATCAGCCCCAGCATTTT. Amino acid sequence: CSVQGSNQPQHF.